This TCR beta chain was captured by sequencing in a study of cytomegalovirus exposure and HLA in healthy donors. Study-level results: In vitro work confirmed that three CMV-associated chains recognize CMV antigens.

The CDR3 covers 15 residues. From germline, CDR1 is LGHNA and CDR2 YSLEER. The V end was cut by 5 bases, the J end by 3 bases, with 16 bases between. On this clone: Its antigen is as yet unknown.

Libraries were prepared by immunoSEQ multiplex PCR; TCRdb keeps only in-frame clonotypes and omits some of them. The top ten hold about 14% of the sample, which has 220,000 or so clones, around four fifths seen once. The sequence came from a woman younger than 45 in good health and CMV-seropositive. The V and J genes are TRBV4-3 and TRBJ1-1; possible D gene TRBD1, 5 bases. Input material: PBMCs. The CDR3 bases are TGCGCCAGCAGCGGACAATCGGGGCATCACACTGAAGCTTTCTTT. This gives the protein CASSGQSGHHTEAFF.